A selection of T cell receptor beta chains follows, all from one sample in a study of radiotherapy plus CTLA-4 blockade in lung cancer. Profiling relied on immunoSEQ multiplex PCR, and the TCRdb table lists in-frame clones only, not all of them. Of more than 75,000 clones detected, 80% to 85% appear once; the ten largest clones hold under 30%. The sample in question was peripheral blood, obtained from a patient treated with radiotherapy plus ipilimumab. Every receptor here comes from a human donor with non-small cell lung cancer that progressed on radiotherapy plus ipilimumab. The CDR3 runs from the conserved cysteine through the conserved F or W. Each record gives: clone size, J gene, CDR3 length, V gene, D gene, CDR3 DNA, CDR3 protein. The D gene is left open where the match is weak. A row's size may be missing; if present it is once, few, many or a size class.

clone size: NA; J gene: TRBJ2-2; CDR3 length: 14; V gene: TRBV7-6; D gene: NA; CDR3 DNA: TGTGCCAGCAGCCGACGGGCGCCGATCGGGGAGCTGTTTTTT; CDR3 protein: CASSRRAPIGELFF
clone size: few; J gene: TRBJ2-4; CDR3 length: 20; V gene: TRBV10-3; D gene: NA; CDR3 DNA: TGTGCCATCAGTGAGTCGAATTTTGCAGGGGACTTACTAGCCAAAAACATTCAGTACTTC; CDR3 protein: CAISESNFAGDLLAKNIQYF
clone size: NA; J gene: TRBJ1-1; CDR3 length: 16; V gene: TRBV5-4; D gene: TRBD1; CDR3 DNA: TGTGCCAGCAGCTTACGGACAGGGGGTATGATCACTGAAGCTTTCTTT; CDR3 protein: CASSLRTGGMITEAFF
clone size: NA; J gene: TRBJ2-1; CDR3 length: 14; V gene: TRBV10-1; D gene: TRBD2; CDR3 DNA: TGCGCCAGCAGTGTAGCGGGAGAGTACAATGAGCAGTTCTTC; CDR3 protein: CASSVAGEYNEQFF
clone size: NA; J gene: TRBJ2-1; CDR3 length: 14; V gene: TRBV5-1; D gene: TRBD2; CDR3 DNA: TGCGCCAGCAGCGATACTAGCGGGAGTAATGAGCAGTTCTTC; CDR3 protein: CASSDTSGSNEQFF
clone size: NA; J gene: TRBJ2-7; CDR3 length: 13; V gene: TRBV29-1; D gene: TRBD1; CDR3 DNA: TGCAGCGTTGAAGAGGACAGGTCCTACGAGCAGTACTTC; CDR3 protein: CSVEEDRSYEQYF
clone size: NA; J gene: TRBJ1-1; CDR3 length: 16; V gene: TRBV2; D gene: TRBD1; CDR3 DNA: TGTGCCAGCAGTGAATGGGACAGGGGGCTCGGGACTGAAGCTTTCTTT; CDR3 protein: CASSEWDRGLGTEAFF
clone size: few; J gene: TRBJ2-2; CDR3 length: 13; V gene: TRBV6-4; D gene: NA; CDR3 DNA: TGTGCCAGCAGTCTCATATCAACCGGGGAGCTGTTTTTT; CDR3 protein: CASSLISTGELFF
clone size: NA; J gene: TRBJ2-5; CDR3 length: 13; V gene: TRBV10-2; D gene: NA; CDR3 DNA: TGCGCCAGCAGTCCACAGGGTGGGGAGACCCAGTACTTC; CDR3 protein: CASSPQGGETQYF
clone size: NA; J gene: TRBJ2-7; CDR3 length: 15; V gene: TRBV6-5; D gene: TRBD2; CDR3 DNA: TGTGCCAGCAGTTACTCCCCTAGCGGGAGAGACGAGCAGTACTTC; CDR3 protein: CASSYSPSGRDEQYF
clone size: NA; J gene: TRBJ2-1; CDR3 length: 15; V gene: TRBV6-6; D gene: NA; CDR3 DNA: TGTGCCAGCAGTTATACCGGGAGCTCCTACAATGAGCAGTTCTTC; CDR3 protein: CASSYTGSSYNEQFF
clone size: NA; J gene: TRBJ1-5; CDR3 length: 15; V gene: TRBV10-1; D gene: NA; CDR3 DNA: TGCGCCAGCAGTGAATCGGCTCAGCTCAATCAGCCCCAGCATTTT; CDR3 protein: CASSESAQLNQPQHF
clone size: NA; J gene: TRBJ1-2; CDR3 length: 14; V gene: TRBV7-9; D gene: NA; CDR3 DNA: TGTGCCAGCAGCATCTCACAGGACTACTATGGCTACACCTTC; CDR3 protein: CASSISQDYYGYTF
clone size: NA; J gene: TRBJ2-2; CDR3 length: 17; V gene: TRBV10-3; D gene: TRBD2; CDR3 DNA: TGTGCCATCAGCACGGGACTAGCGGGTGCGAACACCGGGGAGCTGTTTTTT; CDR3 protein: CAISTGLAGANTGELFF
clone size: NA; J gene: TRBJ2-1; CDR3 length: 17; V gene: TRBV7-3; D gene: TRBD2; CDR3 DNA: TGTGCCAGCAGCTCCCAGGCCGCCCCGGGACTAGCGGGCGAGCAGTTCTTC; CDR3 protein: CASSSQAAPGLAGEQFF
clone size: NA; J gene: TRBJ2-2; CDR3 length: 16; V gene: TRBV5-4; D gene: TRBD1; CDR3 DNA: TGTGCCAGCAGCTACTCCGGGACAGGGCCCACCGGGGAGCTGTTTTTT; CDR3 protein: CASSYSGTGPTGELFF
clone size: NA; J gene: TRBJ1-3; CDR3 length: 16; V gene: TRBV11-2; D gene: NA; CDR3 DNA: TGTGCCAGCAGCTTAATCGGGCTCCCCCCTGGAAACACCATATATTTT; CDR3 protein: CASSLIGLPPGNTIYF
clone size: NA; J gene: TRBJ1-5; CDR3 length: 12; V gene: TRBV5-6; D gene: NA; CDR3 DNA: TGTGCCAGCAGCTACAGGGACCAGCCCCAGCATTTT; CDR3 protein: CASSYRDQPQHF
clone size: NA; J gene: TRBJ1-1; CDR3 length: 15; V gene: TRBV9; D gene: NA; CDR3 DNA: TGTGCCAGCAGCCTGAGTGGAGTAAGGAACACTGAAGCTTTCTTT; CDR3 protein: CASSLSGVRNTEAFF
clone size: few; J gene: TRBJ1-1; CDR3 length: 14; V gene: TRBV6-6; D gene: NA; CDR3 DNA: TGTGCCAGCAGTTACTCGCCGAGGAACACTGAAGCTTTCTTT; CDR3 protein: CASSYSPRNTEAFF
clone size: once; J gene: TRBJ1-5; CDR3 length: 14; V gene: TRBV9; D gene: TRBD1; CDR3 DNA: TGTGCCAGCAGCGATGGACAGGGGTGGCAGCCCCAGCATTTT; CDR3 protein: CASSDGQGWQPQHF
clone size: NA; J gene: TRBJ1-1; CDR3 length: 12; V gene: TRBV19; D gene: NA; CDR3 DNA: TGTGCCAGTAGTATTAGGGACACTGAAGCTTTCTTT; CDR3 protein: CASSIRDTEAFF
clone size: once; J gene: TRBJ2-5; CDR3 length: 15; V gene: TRBV28; D gene: TRBD1; CDR3 DNA: TGTGCCAGCAGCCCCCCGGACAGGTCTGAAGGGACCCAGTACTTC; CDR3 protein: CASSPPDRSEGTQYF
clone size: NA; J gene: TRBJ2-5; CDR3 length: 14; V gene: TRBV4-1; D gene: TRBD2; CDR3 DNA: TGCGCCAGCAGCCCTCCGGGACTAGCAGAGACCCAGTACTTC; CDR3 protein: CASSPPGLAETQYF
clone size: NA; J gene: TRBJ1-5; CDR3 length: 15; V gene: TRBV5-6; D gene: NA; CDR3 DNA: TGTGCCAGCAGCTTGGGAGGTGGGTCGGATCAGCCCCAGCATTTT; CDR3 protein: CASSLGGGSDQPQHF
clone size: NA; J gene: TRBJ1-2; CDR3 length: 13; V gene: TRBV28; D gene: TRBD1; CDR3 DNA: TGTGCCAGCAGGGGACAGGGGTCCTATGGCTACACCTTC; CDR3 protein: CASRGQGSYGYTF
clone size: NA; J gene: TRBJ1-1; CDR3 length: 12; V gene: TRBV10-3; D gene: NA; CDR3 DNA: TGTGCCATCAGTGAGTCCCAGGGGGAAGCTTTCTTT; CDR3 protein: CAISESQGEAFF
clone size: once; J gene: TRBJ2-3; CDR3 length: 15; V gene: TRBV9; D gene: NA; CDR3 DNA: TGTGCCAGCAGCGTCCGACAGGATCTTACAGATACGCAGTATTTT; CDR3 protein: CASSVRQDLTDTQYF
clone size: NA; J gene: TRBJ2-1; CDR3 length: 14; V gene: TRBV15; D gene: NA; CDR3 DNA: TGTGCCACCAGCAGAGTCGGGGACCGCAATGAGCAGTTCTTC; CDR3 protein: CATSRVGDRNEQFF
clone size: few; J gene: TRBJ1-5; CDR3 length: 12; V gene: TRBV28; D gene: NA; CDR3 DNA: TGTGCCTCATCAGGGTATGGTCAGCCCCAGCATTTT; CDR3 protein: CASSGYGQPQHF
clone size: few; J gene: TRBJ2-7; CDR3 length: 12; V gene: TRBV29-1; D gene: NA; CDR3 DNA: TGCAGCGTTGCGGCGGATTACTACGAGCAGTACTTC; CDR3 protein: CSVAADYYEQYF
clone size: NA; J gene: TRBJ2-5; CDR3 length: 16; V gene: TRBV27; D gene: TRBD2; CDR3 DNA: TGTGCCAGCAGGAGAGCGGGAGGTGGGGTCGCGGAGACCCAGTACTTC; CDR3 protein: CASRRAGGGVAETQYF
clone size: few; J gene: TRBJ2-7; CDR3 length: 15; V gene: TRBV28; D gene: TRBD2; CDR3 DNA: TGTGCCAGCAGACCGCCGGGACTAGCAATGTACGAGCAGTACTTC; CDR3 protein: CASRPPGLAMYEQYF
clone size: NA; J gene: TRBJ2-3; CDR3 length: 13; V gene: TRBV6-4; D gene: NA; CDR3 DNA: TGTGCCAGCAGTGAGCGGGACACAGATACGCAGTATTTT; CDR3 protein: CASSERDTDTQYF
clone size: NA; J gene: TRBJ2-1; CDR3 length: 15; V gene: TRBV2; D gene: NA; CDR3 DNA: TGTGCCAGCAGTGCGGCGGACCCTTCCTACAATGAGCAGTTCTTC; CDR3 protein: CASSAADPSYNEQFF
clone size: NA; J gene: TRBJ1-2; CDR3 length: 13; V gene: TRBV2; D gene: NA; CDR3 DNA: TGTGCCAGCATCTCGGAGGAGATTCATGGCTACACCTTC; CDR3 protein: CASISEEIHGYTF
clone size: NA; J gene: TRBJ1-6; CDR3 length: 15; V gene: TRBV27; D gene: NA; CDR3 DNA: TGTGCCAGCAGTCCTGAAGGGGGGATAAGCTCACCCCTCCACTTT; CDR3 protein: CASSPEGGISSPLHF
clone size: NA; J gene: TRBJ2-3; CDR3 length: 15; V gene: TRBV15; D gene: TRBD1; CDR3 DNA: TGTGCCACCAGCCGAGGACAGGGTGGGACAGATACGCAGTATTTT; CDR3 protein: CATSRGQGGTDTQYF
clone size: NA; J gene: TRBJ2-7; CDR3 length: 15; V gene: TRBV2; D gene: TRBD2; CDR3 DNA: TGTGCCAGCACCATCAGGCTAGCGGGACCCTACGAGCAGTACTTC; CDR3 protein: CASTIRLAGPYEQYF
clone size: NA; J gene: TRBJ2-7; CDR3 length: 11; V gene: TRBV27; D gene: NA; CDR3 DNA: TGTGCCAGCAGTCCCCTCCGCGAGCAGTACTTC; CDR3 protein: CASSPLREQYF
clone size: NA; J gene: TRBJ1-5; CDR3 length: 13; V gene: TRBV7-8; D gene: TRBD1; CDR3 DNA: TGTGCCAGCAGCACCTGGGACAGTCAGCCCCAGCATTTT; CDR3 protein: CASSTWDSQPQHF
clone size: NA; J gene: TRBJ2-5; CDR3 length: 14; V gene: TRBV30; D gene: NA; CDR3 DNA: TGTGCCTGGAGTCGGCTAGCGAACAGAGAGACCCAGTACTTC; CDR3 protein: CAWSRLANRETQYF
clone size: NA; J gene: TRBJ1-2; CDR3 length: 15; V gene: TRBV29-1; D gene: NA; CDR3 DNA: TGCAGCGTGGCCCCAGGTGTGGGGGCCAACTATGGCTACACCTTC; CDR3 protein: CSVAPGVGANYGYTF
clone size: NA; J gene: TRBJ1-5; CDR3 length: 15; V gene: TRBV7-8; D gene: NA; CDR3 DNA: TGTGCCAGCAGTCGGGACGGACGGGCCTGGCAGCCCCAGCATTTT; CDR3 protein: CASSRDGRAWQPQHF
clone size: NA; J gene: TRBJ1-1; CDR3 length: 13; V gene: TRBV6-5; D gene: NA; CDR3 DNA: TGTGCCAGCAGTTACGAGGGGAGAACTGAAGCTTTCTTT; CDR3 protein: CASSYEGRTEAFF
clone size: NA; J gene: TRBJ2-3; CDR3 length: 14; V gene: TRBV27; D gene: TRBD2; CDR3 DNA: TGTGCCAGCAGCTTGACTAGCGACACAGATACGCAGTATTTT; CDR3 protein: CASSLTSDTDTQYF
clone size: NA; J gene: TRBJ1-1; CDR3 length: 13; V gene: TRBV27; D gene: NA; CDR3 DNA: TGTGCCAGCAGTTTCTCTTCCCGGATTGAAGCTTTCTTT; CDR3 protein: CASSFSSRIEAFF
clone size: NA; J gene: TRBJ2-1; CDR3 length: 16; V gene: TRBV5-6; D gene: NA; CDR3 DNA: TGTGCCACGGTACCGGCGGGTTGGGGGTCCTACAATGAGCAGTTCTTC; CDR3 protein: CATVPAGWGSYNEQFF
clone size: NA; J gene: TRBJ1-6; CDR3 length: 16; V gene: TRBV28; D gene: NA; CDR3 DNA: TGTGCCAGCAGTCCACCCCCCCGGGGCTATAATTCACCCCTCCACTTT; CDR3 protein: CASSPPPRGYNSPLHF
clone size: NA; J gene: TRBJ2-7; CDR3 length: 15; V gene: TRBV28; D gene: NA; CDR3 DNA: TGTGCCAGCCTTGAGTCTGGACAGAGCTCCTACGAGCAGTACTTC; CDR3 protein: CASLESGQSSYEQYF
clone size: NA; J gene: TRBJ2-4; CDR3 length: 15; V gene: TRBV10-2; D gene: TRBD2; CDR3 DNA: TGCGCCAGCAGCCGGACTAGCGGAGGGAAAAACATTCAGTACTTC; CDR3 protein: CASSRTSGGKNIQYF